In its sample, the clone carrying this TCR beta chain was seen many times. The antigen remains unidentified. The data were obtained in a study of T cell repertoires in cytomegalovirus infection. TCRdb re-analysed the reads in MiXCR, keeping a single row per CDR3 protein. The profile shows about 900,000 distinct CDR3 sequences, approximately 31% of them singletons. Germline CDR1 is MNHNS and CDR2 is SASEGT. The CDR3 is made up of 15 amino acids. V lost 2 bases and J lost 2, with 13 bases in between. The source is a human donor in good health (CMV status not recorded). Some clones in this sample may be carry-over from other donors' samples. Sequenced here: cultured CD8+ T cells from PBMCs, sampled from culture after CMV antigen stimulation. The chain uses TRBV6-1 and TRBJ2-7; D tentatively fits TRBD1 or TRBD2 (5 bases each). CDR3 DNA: TGTGCCAGCAGTGAAAGGTGGGACCGTCCCTACGAGCAGTACTTC. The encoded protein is CASSERWDRPYEQYF.